The T cell receptor beta chain described here comes from a study of blood T cell dynamics during melanoma immunotherapy. Overall study: Metastatic melanoma patients received first-line pembrolizumab or nivolumab plus ipilimumab.

Study conclusions and caveats: It remained unknown if the driving T cell clones were melanoma-specific.

On this clone: What it binds is not known.

As for time point: pre-treatment baseline. Sampling occurred pretreatment (T0) and at week 3 (W3), after cycle one of checkpoint blockade. At 12 weeks after first infusion, RECIST 1.1 defined response for most patients. Assay: immunoSEQ multiplex PCR; the TCRdb copy retains only in-frame clones and omits some. The table shows 6,200 or so clones, with 75% to 90% occurring only once. This specimen consisted of blood, obtained from a patient treated with checkpoint blockade. This clonotype was sampled from a human donor with melanoma. Some clones in this sample may be carry-over from other donors' samples.

The CDR3 protein is CASSLAGRGSGNTIYF. CDR3 sequence (DNA): TGTGCCAGCAGCTTAGCGGGCAGGGGGTCTGGAAACACCATATATTTT. This chain uses TRBV7-9 with TRBJ1-3; TRBD1 matches at 7 bases. The CDR3 runs 16 residues. V trimming: 0 bases; J trimming: 1 base; junction bases outside the gene matches: 3. The germline CDR1 and CDR2 sequences are SEHNR and FQNEAQ (reference sequence).